These 20 T cell receptor beta chains originate from one sample sequenced in a study of blood T cell repertoires in COVID-19. Sequencing was performed with immunoSEQ multiplex PCR; in TCRdb, only in-frame clones are kept and a portion is missing. This sample carries just over 250,000 clones, about 88% of them seen once, and the ten largest clones take under 4.5%. Input material: peripheral blood. The origin of the receptors is a man between 60 and 75 years old who had recovered from COVID-19.

The chain carries TRBV6-8 and TRBJ1-2; 12 positions match TRBD1. The ends lost 11 bases at V and 0 bases at J; junction bases unmatched: 7. Germline CDR1 MNHGY, CDR2 SAAAGT. The CDR3 has 15 amino acids. The CDR3 coding sequence is TGTGCCGGTACCGGGACAGGGGGCTCTAACTATGGCTACACCTTC. It codes for CAGTGTGGSNYGYTF.

There are a few counts of this clone. The chain has TRBV18 and TRBJ1-5; D unresolved. The CDR3 consists of 16 residues. The germline V gene has CDR1 KGHSH and CDR2 LQKENI. Deletions cut 0 bases from V and 3 bases from J, with 12 bases between. CDR3 in amino acids: CASSPPGGSLNQPQHF. The CDR3 nucleotides are TGTGCCAGCTCACCACCCGGAGGCAGTCTCAATCAGCCCCAGCATTTT.

The CDR3 loop reads CASRPGQMNTEAFF. In DNA, the CDR3 is TGTGCCAGCAGACCGGGACAGATGAACACTGAAGCTTTCTTT. The J gene is TRBJ1-1, the V gene TRBV6-5; 7 nucleotides align to TRBD1. The CDR3 totals 14 residues. CDR1 is MNHEY, CDR2 SVGAGI, per germline. The junction had 4 bases not matched to a gene; V was cut back by 6 bases and J by 0 bases.

This clone was detected once. The chain couples TRBV3-1 (or the pseudogene TRBV3-2) to TRBJ1-5, with a weak D call TRBD1 (6 bases). The germline gives CDR1 LGHDT, CDR2 YNNKEL (reference sequence). The germline V and J ends were trimmed by 7 bases and 0 bases, with 13 bases remaining between them. The CDR3 covers 15 residues. For the CDR3, the DNA is TGTGCCAGCATCAAGGGGGTTTATAGCAATCAGCCCCAGCATTTT. It encodes CASIKGVYSNQPQHF.

This clone occurred once. This chain links TRBV11-3 with TRBJ2-7; 7 bases are shared with TRBD1. The V gene's germline CDR1 is SGHNT and CDR2 YENEEA. With V trimmed by 1 base and J by 2 bases, 5 bases remained unmatched. The CDR3 length is 15 residues. This CDR3 is CASSLGRQGAYEQYF. The CDR3 coding sequence is TGTGCCAGCAGCTTAGGGAGACAGGGAGCCTACGAGCAGTACTTC.

This clone was detected ten times or more. J is TRBJ2-1 and V is TRBV3-1 (or the pseudogene TRBV3-2); D remains unclear. The V gene's germline CDR1 is LGHDT and CDR2 YNNKEL (reference sequence). Trimming removed 0 bases at V and 6 bases at J, with 6 bases between. This CDR3 contains 13 residues. The CDR3 here is CASSQDLRNEQFF. Written as DNA, the CDR3 is TGTGCCAGCAGCCAAGATCTTCGCAATGAGCAGTTCTTC.

The genes are TRBV5-1 and TRBJ1-2; perhaps TRBD1 as D (6 bases). V was pared by 4 bases and J by 7 bases, with 20 bases between. The germline V gene has CDR1 SGHRS and CDR2 YFSETQ. The CDR3 is 15 amino acids. CDR3 loop: CASSPDGQRLSGYTF. The CDR3 DNA follows: TGCGCCAGCAGCCCCGACGGACAGAGGCTGAGTGGCTACACCTTC.

V is TRBV6-2 or TRBV6-3 and J is TRBJ2-7; possibly TRBD2 for D (5 bases). Per the germline V gene, CDR1 is MNHEY and CDR2 is SVGEGT. CDR3 length: 11 amino acids. The V and J ends lost 4 bases and 6 bases respectively, with 7 bases between them. CDR3 bases: TGTGCCAGCAGTTTGGGAGCCGAGCAGTACTTC. Protein sequence: CASSLGAEQYF.

The chain uses TRBV3-1 (or the pseudogene TRBV3-2) and TRBJ2-1; TRBD2 aligns across 7 bases. The CDR3 covers 15 residues. J gave up 4 bases and V 4 bases, and 7 bases lay outside the gene matches. CDR1 is LGHDT, CDR2 YNNKEL, per germline (reference sequence). The CDR3 nucleotides are TGTGCCAGCAGCCCGGGGGGACCTCTATACAATGAGCAGTTCTTC. Its protein product is CASSPGGPLYNEQFF.

The V and J genes are TRBV4-1 and TRBJ1-1; D not resolved. This CDR3 is built from 14 residues. V was clipped by 5 bases and J by 1 base, with 11 bases between them. Germline V gene data show CDR1 as MGHRA and CDR2 as YSYEKL. The CDR3 DNA is TGCGCCAGCAGCGGCCTCACAAAGAACACTGAAGCTTTCTTT. It specifies CASSGLTKNTEAFF.

This rearrangement joins TRBV3-1 (or the pseudogene TRBV3-2) to TRBJ2-1; 9 positions match TRBD2. Germline values: CDR1 LGHDT, CDR2 YNNKEL (reference sequence). The CDR3 covers 16 residues. J gave up 6 bases and V 1 base, and 7 bases lay outside the gene matches. The CDR3 DNA reads TGTGCCAGCAGCCAAGTACCTGCGGGGGGGGTCAATGAGCAGTTCTTC. It specifies CASSQVPAGGVNEQFF.

V is TRBV27 and J is TRBJ1-6; D not resolved. The CDR3 length is 14 residues. The V gene lost 5 bases and the J gene lost 5 bases, with 10 bases spanning the gap. Germline CDR1 and CDR2: MNHEY and SMNVEV (reference sequence). The CDR3 nucleotides read TGTGCCAGCAGTCCGCAGATGAATAATTCACCCCTCCACTTT. It yields the protein CASSPQMNNSPLHF.

V usage is TRBV3-1 (or the pseudogene TRBV3-2) and J usage is TRBJ1-1; D gene unclear. The CDR3 covers 14 residues. The V end lost 2 bases, the J end lost 0 bases, and 7 bases lay between the germline ends. Germline V gives CDR1 LGHDT, CDR2 YNNKEL (reference sequence). DNA for the CDR3: TGTGCCAGCAGCCAAAACTCCTTGAACACTGAAGCTTTCTTT. Translation: CASSQNSLNTEAFF.

V gene TRBV25-1 combines with J gene TRBJ2-2, with a possible D match to TRBD1 (6 bases). Trimming took 3 bases from V and 6 from J, leaving 11 bases between them. Germline loops: CDR1 MGHDK, CDR2 SYGVNS. The CDR3 runs 14 residues. CDR3 amino acids: CASSDYRAPGELFF. The CDR3 DNA reads as TGTGCCAGCAGTGATTACAGGGCTCCCGGGGAGCTGTTTTTT. Full variable domain (rest looked up from reference TRBV25-1 and TRBJ2-2): EADIYQTPRYLVIGTGKKITLECSQTMGHDKMYWYQQDPGMELHLIHYSYGVNSTEKGDLSSESTVSRIRTEHFPLTLESARPSHTSQYLCASSDYRAPGELFFGEGSRLTVL.

This clone was detected a few times. The chain links TRBV7-2 to TRBJ2-7; TRBD1 aligns across 7 bases. The CDR3 extends over 15 amino acids. CDR1 is SGHTA, CDR2 FQGNSA, per germline. V lost 2 bases and J lost 2; bases outside the gene matches: 6. The CDR3 sequence is CASSLSSTGTYEQYF. The CDR3, as DNA: TGTGCCAGCAGCTTATCCTCGACAGGGACCTACGAGCAGTACTTC.

This clone was observed a single time. The chain is built from TRBV19 and TRBJ2-7, with D maybe TRBD1 (5 bases). Germline-derived CDR1 and CDR2 are LNHDA and SQIVND (reference sequence). The CDR3 covers 13 residues. The V gene lost 2 bases and the J gene lost 6 bases, with 11 bases spanning the gap. CDR3 region: CASSIQGLGEQYF. As DNA, the CDR3 is TGTGCCAGTAGTATACAGGGTTTAGGCGAGCAGTACTTC.

V is TRBV5-1 and J is TRBJ1-4; 9 positions match TRBD1. The V and J ends lost 5 bases and 7 bases, in that order; junction bases with no gene match: 6. The germline V gene has CDR1 SGHRS and CDR2 YFSETQ. CDR3 length equals 14 residues. CDR3 sequence reads: CASRGSTGGEKLFF. DNA of the CDR3: TGCGCCAGCAGGGGCTCGACAGGGGGTGAAAAACTGTTTTTT.

The rearrangement joins TRBV5-1 to TRBJ1-2; no clear D. The CDR3 is made up of 15 amino acids. Germline CDR1 SGHRS, CDR2 YFSETQ. V lost 0 bases and J 3 bases, leaving 12 bases between the germline ends. The CDR3 protein is CASSLGHAGYYGYTF. The CDR3 DNA sequence: TGCGCCAGCAGCTTGGGGCACGCGGGGTACTATGGCTACACCTTC.

V gene TRBV10-1 combines with J gene TRBJ2-7, with D tentatively TRBD1 (6 bases). Trimming took off 0 bases at V and 2 bases at J, with 11 bases between the two ends. There are 15 residues in the CDR3. Germline CDR1 is WNHNN and CDR2 is SYGVQD (reference sequence). Written as DNA, the CDR3 is TGCGCCAGCAGTGAGTCGGTGGACAGTCCCTACGAGCAGTACTTC. This translates into CASSESVDSPYEQYF.

This chain connects TRBV29-1 to TRBJ1-1; D might be TRBD1 (6 bases). The CDR3 length is 12 residues. V was cut by 6 bases and J by 0 bases, with 8 bases left in between. CDR1 and CDR2 (germline): SQVTM, ANQGSEA. CDR3 coding DNA: TGCAGCGTGCGGACAGTGAACACTGAAGCTTTCTTT. Protein sequence: CSVRTVNTEAFF. Combining the CDR3 with reference TRBV29-1 and TRBJ1-1 gives the whole variable domain SAVISQKPSRDICQRGTSLTIQCQVDSQVTMMFWYRQQPGQSLTLIATANQGSEATYESGFVIDKFPISRPNLTFSTLTVSNMSPEDSSIYLCSVRTVNTEAFFGQGTRLTVV.